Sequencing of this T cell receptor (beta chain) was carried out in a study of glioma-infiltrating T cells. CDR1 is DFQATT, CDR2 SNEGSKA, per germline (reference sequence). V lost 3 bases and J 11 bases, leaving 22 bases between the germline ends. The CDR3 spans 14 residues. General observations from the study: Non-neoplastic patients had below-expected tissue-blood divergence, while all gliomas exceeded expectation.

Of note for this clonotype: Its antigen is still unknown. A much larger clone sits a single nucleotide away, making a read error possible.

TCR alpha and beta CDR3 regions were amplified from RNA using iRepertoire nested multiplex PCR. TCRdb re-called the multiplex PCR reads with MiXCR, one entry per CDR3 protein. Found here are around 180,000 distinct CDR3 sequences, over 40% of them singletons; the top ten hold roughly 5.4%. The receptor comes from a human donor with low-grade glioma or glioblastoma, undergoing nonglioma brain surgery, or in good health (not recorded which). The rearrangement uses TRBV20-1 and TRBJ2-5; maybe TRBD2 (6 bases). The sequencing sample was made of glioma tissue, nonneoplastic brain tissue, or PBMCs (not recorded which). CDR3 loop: CSASLRGMGGEQYF. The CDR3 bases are TGCAGTGCTAGTTTACGAGGGATGGGGGGAGAGCAGTACTTC.